Listed below are T cell receptor beta chains from one sample, sequenced in a study of blood T cell repertoires in COVID-19. This table comes from immunoSEQ multiplex PCR, and its TCRdb copy is limited to in-frame clones, with some not included. This table has 250,000 to 300,000 clones, more than 70% appearing once. Source material: peripheral blood. The receptors here all came from a woman in her twenties or thirties who had recovered from COVID-19. The CDR3 runs from the conserved cysteine through the conserved F or W. The D gene is left open where the match is weak. The listing skips clone size in some rows; elsewhere it reads once, few, many or a size class.

length	J	D	V	size	CDR3	DNA
15	TRBJ2-1	TRBD2	TRBV11-2	.	CASSFGLAVYNEQFF	TGTGCCAGCAGCTTTGGACTAGCGGTTTACAATGAGCAGTTCTTC
16	TRBJ2-6	.	TRBV10-3	once	CAISEGGGKVSNVLTF	TGTGCCATCAGTGAAGGGGGGGGGAAGGTATCCAACGTCCTGACTTTC
13	TRBJ1-1	.	TRBV28	.	CASSSAPTGEAFF	TGTGCCAGCAGTTCCGCCCCTACAGGTGAAGCTTTCTTT
15	TRBJ1-5	TRBD1	TRBV19	few	CASSTEQGTYQPQHF	TGTGCCAGTAGTACAGAACAGGGGACTTATCAGCCCCAGCATTTT
17	TRBJ2-2	.	TRBV4-1	few	CASSQVEFRAGAGELFF	TGCGCCAGCAGCCAAGTAGAATTCAGGGCTGGAGCCGGGGAGCTGTTTTTT
14	TRBJ1-1	.	TRBV9	.	CASSAGRGNTEAFF	TGTGCCAGCAGCGCAGGACGGGGGAACACTGAAGCTTTCTTT
13	TRBJ1-3	TRBD1	TRBV30	.	CAWTPAGGNTIYF	TGTGCCTGGACCCCGGCAGGGGGGAACACCATATATTTT
15	TRBJ2-7	TRBD1	TRBV6-5	.	CASRRTGQGPYEQYF	TGTGCCAGCAGAAGAACGGGACAGGGCCCCTACGAGCAGTACTTC
14	TRBJ2-7	TRBD2	TRBV7-2	.	CASSLGRGGYEQYF	TGTGCCAGCAGCTTAGGGCGGGGGGGGTACGAGCAGTACTTC
17	TRBJ2-5	TRBD1	TRBV4-1	.	CASSQDGSGQGLETQYF	TGCGCCAGCAGCCAAGACGGATCGGGACAGGGGTTAGAGACCCAGTACTTC
15	TRBJ2-7	.	TRBV15	.	CATSLSGTGNYEQYF	TGTGCCACCAGCCTTTCCGGGACTGGGAACTACGAGCAGTACTTC
14	TRBJ2-5	.	TRBV27	.	CASKSLAQSETQYF	TGTGCCAGCAAGTCGCTAGCGCAGTCAGAGACCCAGTACTTC
13	TRBJ2-1	.	TRBV10-1	.	CASRLASVNEQFF	TGCGCCAGCAGGTTGGCTAGCGTCAATGAGCAGTTCTTC
15	TRBJ1-4	.	TRBV7-8	.	CASSHGPQTNEKLFF	TGTGCCAGCAGCCATGGCCCGCAAACTAATGAAAAACTGTTTTTT
14	TRBJ2-1	.	TRBV6-6	.	CASSYDSTDNEQFF	TGTGCCAGCAGTTACGATTCAACAGACAATGAGCAGTTCTTC
14	TRBJ1-2	.	TRBV7-3	.	CASSLVGGNYGYTF	TGTGCCAGCAGCTTAGTAGGAGGGAACTATGGCTACACCTTC
16	TRBJ2-3	TRBD1	TRBV13	.	CASSLGQGAFGDTQYF	TGTGCCAGCAGCTTAGGGCAGGGGGCCTTCGGAGATACGCAGTATTTT
17	TRBJ1-5	TRBD1	TRBV4-3	.	CASSQVPGQGFNQPQHF	TGCGCCAGCAGCCAAGTACCGGGACAGGGTTTCAATCAGCCCCAGCATTTT
15	TRBJ2-2	TRBD1	TRBV24-1	.	CATSDGDRVTGELFF	TGTGCCACCAGTGATGGGGACAGGGTGACCGGGGAGCTGTTTTTT
18	TRBJ2-5	TRBD2	TRBV11-2	.	CASSLRLAGRSYQETQYF	TGTGCCAGCAGCTTAAGGCTAGCGGGGCGTAGTTACCAAGAGACCCAGTACTTC
14	TRBJ1-5	TRBD1	TRBV7-2	.	CASSYWDSDQPQHF	TGTGCCAGCAGCTACTGGGACAGCGATCAGCCCCAGCATTTT
12	TRBJ1-1	.	TRBV3-1/TRBV3-2	once	CASSQGAAIAFF	TGTGCCAGCAGCCAGGGGGCGGCGATAGCTTTCTTT